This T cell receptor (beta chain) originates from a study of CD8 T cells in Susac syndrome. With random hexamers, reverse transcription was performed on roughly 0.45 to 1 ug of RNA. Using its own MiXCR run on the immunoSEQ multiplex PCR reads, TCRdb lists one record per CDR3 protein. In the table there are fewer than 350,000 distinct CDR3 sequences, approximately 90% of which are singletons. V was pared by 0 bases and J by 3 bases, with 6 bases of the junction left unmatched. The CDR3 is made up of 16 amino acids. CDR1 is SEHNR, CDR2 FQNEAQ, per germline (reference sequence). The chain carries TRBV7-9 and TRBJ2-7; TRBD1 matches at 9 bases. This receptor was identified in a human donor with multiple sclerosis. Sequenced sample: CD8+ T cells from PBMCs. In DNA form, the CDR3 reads TGTGCCAGCAGCTTAGCGGGGGACAGGGACCTCTACGAGCAGTACTTC. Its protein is CASSLAGDRDLYEQYF.